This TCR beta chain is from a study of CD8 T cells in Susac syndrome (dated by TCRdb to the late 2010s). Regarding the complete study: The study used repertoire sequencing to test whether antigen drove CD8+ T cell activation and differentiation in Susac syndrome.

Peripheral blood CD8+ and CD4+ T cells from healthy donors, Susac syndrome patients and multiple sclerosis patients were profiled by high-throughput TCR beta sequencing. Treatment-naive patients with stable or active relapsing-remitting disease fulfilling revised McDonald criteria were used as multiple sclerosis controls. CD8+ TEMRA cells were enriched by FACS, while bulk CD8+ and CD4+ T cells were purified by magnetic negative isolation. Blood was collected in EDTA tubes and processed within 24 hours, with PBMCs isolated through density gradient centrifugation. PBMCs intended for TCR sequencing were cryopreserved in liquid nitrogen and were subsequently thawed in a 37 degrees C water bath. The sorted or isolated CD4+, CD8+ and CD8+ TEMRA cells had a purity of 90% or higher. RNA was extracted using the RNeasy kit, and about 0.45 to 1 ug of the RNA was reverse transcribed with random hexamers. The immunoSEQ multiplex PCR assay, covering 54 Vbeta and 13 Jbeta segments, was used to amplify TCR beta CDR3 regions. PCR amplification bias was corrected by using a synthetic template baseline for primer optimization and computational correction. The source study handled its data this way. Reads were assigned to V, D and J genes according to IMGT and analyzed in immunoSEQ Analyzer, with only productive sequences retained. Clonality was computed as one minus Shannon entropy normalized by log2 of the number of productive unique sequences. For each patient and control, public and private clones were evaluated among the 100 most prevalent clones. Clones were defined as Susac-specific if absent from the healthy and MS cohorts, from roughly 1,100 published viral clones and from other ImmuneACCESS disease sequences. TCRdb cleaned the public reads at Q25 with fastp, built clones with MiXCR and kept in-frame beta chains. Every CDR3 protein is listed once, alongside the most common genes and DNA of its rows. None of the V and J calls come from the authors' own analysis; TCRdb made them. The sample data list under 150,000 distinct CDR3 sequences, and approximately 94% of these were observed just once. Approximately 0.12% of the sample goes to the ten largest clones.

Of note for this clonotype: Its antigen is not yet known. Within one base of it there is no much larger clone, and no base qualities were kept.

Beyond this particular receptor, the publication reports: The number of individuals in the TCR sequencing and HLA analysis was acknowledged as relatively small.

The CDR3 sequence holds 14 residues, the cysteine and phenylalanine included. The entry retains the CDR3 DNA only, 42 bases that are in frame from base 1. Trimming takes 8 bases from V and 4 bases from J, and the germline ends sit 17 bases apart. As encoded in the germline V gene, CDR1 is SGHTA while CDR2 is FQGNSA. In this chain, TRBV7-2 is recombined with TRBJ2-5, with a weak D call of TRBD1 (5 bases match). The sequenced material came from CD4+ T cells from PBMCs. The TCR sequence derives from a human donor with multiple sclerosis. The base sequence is TGTGCCAGCTCCCGACGGATTCAGGGAGAGACCCAGTACTTC. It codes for CASSRRIQGETQYF.